Presented here are 13 T cell receptor beta chains from one specimen sequenced in a study of T cell clones after liver transplantation. Clones were read by immunoSEQ multiplex PCR, and TCRdb kept only the in-frame ones, dropping some. Of about 25,000 clones listed, approximately 68% are singletons. Source: CD4+ T cells from blood, taken before liver transplant. The receptors were gathered from a human donor who received a liver transplant.

The V call is TRBV7-9, the J call TRBJ2-7; 8 bases line up with TRBD2. Trimming took 3 bases from V and 10 from J; bases not matched to a gene: 8. Germline loops: CDR1 SEHNR, CDR2 FQNEAQ (reference sequence). This CDR3 has 13 amino acids. The CDR3 DNA is TGTGCCAGCAGCTTGGGGCGGGAGGTTCCCCAGTACGTC. This encodes CASSLGREVPQYV.

This clone was picked up a small number of times. Distinct nucleotide sequences in the sample also encode this CDR3. V gene TRBV28 combines with J gene TRBJ2-5, with D maybe TRBD2 (5 bases). Germline V lookup: CDR1 MDHEN, CDR2 SYDVKM. The CDR3 extends over 14 amino acids. Trimming took 6 bases from V and 5 from J, leaving 16 bases between them. The CDR3 DNA follows: TGTGCCAGCAGCCGAGGGCAATCCAGGGAGACCCAGTACTTC. This sequence encodes CASSRGQSRETQYF. Full variable domain (outside the CDR3, taken from reference TRBV28 and TRBJ2-5): DVKVTQSSRYLVKRTGEKVFLECVQDMDHENMFWYRQDPGLGLRLIYFSYDVKMKEKGDIPEGYSVSREKKERFSLILESASTNQTSMYLCASSRGQSRETQYFGPGTRLLVL.

The V and J genes are TRBV15 and TRBJ1-6, with D unresolved. Per the germline V gene, CDR1 is LNHNV and CDR2 is YYDKDF (reference sequence). Trimming took off 4 bases at V and 8 bases at J, with 9 bases between the two ends. The CDR3 runs to 13 residues. The CDR3 region has the DNA TGTGCCACCAGCACGGGGTTGGATTCACCCCTCCACTTT. It specifies CATSTGLDSPLHF.

The rearrangement uses TRBV10-3 and TRBJ2-7; 7 bases match TRBD2. The CDR3 contains 18 residues. Looked up from germline, CDR1 is ENHRY and CDR2 is SYGVKD. Trimming took 2 bases from V and 9 from J; bases not matched to a gene: 22. CDR3 sequence reads: CAISEHSSGPPPNDWQYV. CDR3 bases: TGTGCCATCAGTGAGCACAGTAGCGGGCCCCCCCCCAACGATTGGCAGTACGTC.

The rearrangement uses TRBV18 and TRBJ1-5, with 7 nucleotides matching TRBD1. Germline V lookup: CDR1 KGHSH, CDR2 LQKENI. The V gene end was trimmed by 5 bases and the J gene end by 5 bases; junction bases not matched to a gene: 9. This CDR3 is 15 amino acids long. For the CDR3, the DNA is TGTGCCAGCTCATTAGGACAGGTCAAAGATCAGCCCCAGCATTTT. Translated: CASSLGQVKDQPQHF.

J is TRBJ1-1 and V is TRBV11-2; 10 bases agree with TRBD1. The CDR3 is 17 residues long. CDR1 is SGHAT, CDR2 FQNNGV, per germline. Germline trimming cut 5 bases from V and 4 bases from J; bases unmatched to any gene: 13. CDR3 coding DNA: TGTGCCAGCAGCCGGGACAGGGGCTCCTCATCGGGCACTGAAGCTTTCTTT. Protein product: CASSRDRGSSSGTEAFF.

This rearrangement joins TRBV5-1 to TRBJ1-1; a weak D match, TRBD1 (6 bases). Trimming stripped 5 bases from V and 8 bases from J, with 19 bases between. CDR3 length: 14 amino acids. Germline assignment: CDR1 SGHRS and CDR2 YFSETQ. This CDR3 is CASSSSLNREEAFF. The CDR3 DNA is TGCGCCAGCAGTTCTTCCTTAAACAGGGAAGAAGCTTTCTTT.

V and J are TRBV6-5 and TRBJ2-2; possibly TRBD2 for D (6 bases). V lost 3 bases, J lost 7 bases, and 18 bases lay in between. The CDR3 runs to 16 residues. Germline V CDR1 and CDR2: MNHEY, SVGAGI. The CDR3 is CASSYLRGGAGGELFF. DNA of the CDR3: TGTGCCAGCAGTTATCTTCGTGGAGGGGCCGGCGGGGAGCTGTTTTTT.

Comment on this clone: The sample contains more than one DNA sequence encoding this CDR3. The chain couples TRBV7-2 to TRBJ1-6, with 8 bases fitting TRBD1. The CDR3 length is 17 residues. Germline-derived CDR1 and CDR2 are SGHTA and FQGNSA. Trimming removed 5 bases from V and 1 base from J; junction bases left unmatched: 7. The CDR3 nucleotides are TGTGCCAGCAGCGGACAGGGAGGTAGTTCCTATAATTCACCCCTCCACTTT. Amino acids: CASSGQGGSSYNSPLHF.

V and J are TRBV5-1 and TRBJ2-7, with TRBD2 matching 16 bases. CDR3 length: 18 residues. The J segment lost 2 bases and the V segment lost 4 bases, leaving 9 bases of the junction unmatched. Germline values: CDR1 SGHRS, CDR2 YFSETQ. In nucleotides, the CDR3 is TGCGCCAGCAGCCCAGGGACTAGCGGGGGGGCAACCCCCTACGAGCAGTACTTC. The encoded protein is CASSPGTSGGATPYEQYF. Full variable domain (remainder filled in from reference TRBV5-1 and TRBJ2-7): KAGVTQTPRYLIKTRGQQVTLSCSPISGHRSVSWYQQTPGQGLQFLFEYFSETQRNKGNFPGRFSGRQFSNSRSEMNVSTLELGDSALYLCASSPGTSGGATPYEQYFGPGTRLTVT.

This clone was seen only a few times. The chain employs TRBV10-2 and TRBJ2-6; D is unresolved. V was trimmed by 5 bases and J by 2 bases, leaving 7 bases between them. The CDR3 is 14 amino acids. Germline CDR1 reads WSHSY; CDR2 reads SAAADI. CDR3 nucleotides: TGCGCCAGCAGTCCCTCCCCTGGGGCCAACGTCCTGACTTTC. It encodes CASSPSPGANVLTF.

The V gene is TRBV30, the J gene TRBJ2-5; a possible D gene is TRBD1 (5 bases). The CDR3 extends over 12 amino acids. In germline, CDR1 is GTSNPN, CDR2 SVGIG (reference sequence). Trimming left V 6 bases short and J 5 bases short, with 13 bases between. The CDR3 region has the DNA TGTGCCTGTTCAGGGATTTCGGAGACCCAGTACTTC. This encodes CACSGISETQYF.

CDR3 nucleotide sequence: TGTGCCAGCAGCTTAGAGCAGGGGGCTATGGCAAACATTCAGTACTTC. Encoded protein: CASSLEQGAMANIQYF. V usage is TRBV11-3 and J usage is TRBJ2-4; TRBD1 matches 8 bases. The CDR3 contains 16 residues. V lost 0 bases and J lost 6; bases outside the gene matches: 7. Germline CDR1 reads SGHNT; CDR2 reads YENEEA.